Described below is a single TCR beta chain sequence and its context. Its antigen is still unknown. Here immunoSEQ multiplex PCR was the method, and the copy in TCRdb shows in-frame clones only, minus some. The sample lists about 21,000 clones; 85% to 90% were seen once. The CDR3 extends over 16 amino acids. Germline CDR1 and CDR2: MNHEY and SVGAGI. J lost 4 bases, V lost 0 bases, and 7 bases had no gene match. Time point denoted: recipient sample about 28 days before transplant, after cytoreduction. This sample was taken from a study of T cell clonotyping in hematopoietic cell transplantation. Turning to the study itself: Recipient samples before transplant were obtained post-cytoreduction. Study findings and constraints: Recipient TCR diversity dropped after transplant; expanded clonotypes rose from day 30 to 180. Broader posttransplant TCR repertoire diversity was predicted by graft donor and pretransplant recipient Inverse Simpson Index values. No sorting was done, leaving CD4 and CD8 contributions mixed.

The receptor comes from a man between 18 and 35 years old with biphenotypic leukemia. Some clones in this sample may be carry-over from other donors' samples. The source was peripheral blood mononuclear cells, collected before stem cell transplant. The rearrangement links TRBV6-5 to TRBJ2-7; TRBD1 aligns across 9 bases. The CDR3 sequence: CASSYSRTGVGYEQYF. The CDR3 DNA sequence: TGTGCCAGCAGTTACTCACGGACAGGGGTAGGGTACGAGCAGTACTTC.